This record looks at one T cell receptor (beta chain) sequence and its context. Sequenced by immunoSEQ multiplex PCR; TCRdb stores in-frame clones only, minus some. This table has some 300,000 clones, roughly 70% appearing once. These data belong to a study of shared clonotypes between healthy human individuals. This CDR3 region has 16 residues. V gave up 2 bases and J gave up 8 bases, with 21 bases separating them. Per the germline V gene, CDR1 is SEHNR and CDR2 is FQNEAQ (reference sequence). The TCR was taken from a man aged 30 to 45 in good health. The sample comprised memory CD4+ T cells sorted from blood. Subset indicated: CD45RA-negative fraction. This chain joins TRBV7-9 and TRBJ1-1; TRBD1 is a possible D gene (6 bases). CDR3 region: CASSLSPGHGISEAFF. Written as DNA, the CDR3 is TGTGCCAGCAGCTTATCCCCGGGACACGGTATTTCCGAAGCTTTCTTT.